The clone carrying this T cell receptor beta chain has just a few counts. The data were obtained in a study of blood T cell repertoires in COVID-19. Repertoires were generated with immunoSEQ multiplex PCR, while TCRdb's copy carries only in-frame clones and drops some. The profile covers 190,000 or so clones, with about 85% appearing a single time and approximately 18% taken by the ten largest. Donors in Cohort 3 counted as recovered after two negative PCRs, clearance, or symptom resolution. Sequencing was performed on PBMCs or T cells enriched from blood (not recorded which). The source of this sequence is a man aged 35 to 55 who had recovered from COVID-19.

CDR3 loop: CAWSGGPPHYEQYF. The CDR3 DNA reads TGTGCCTGGAGTGGGGGGCCTCCCCACTACGAGCAGTACTTC. The V call is TRBV30, the J call TRBJ2-7; D is perhaps TRBD1 (6 bases). This CDR3 has 14 amino acids. CDR1 and CDR2 (germline): GTSNPN, SVGIG (reference sequence). V lost 1 base, J lost 3 bases, and 13 bases lay in between.